Detailed here is one T cell receptor (beta chain). The antigen remains undetermined. This sample stems from a study of CXCR3-negative and CXCR3-positive naive CD8 T cells. Study at large: There were 130 million or so TRB reads altogether, and each library had about 1.5 +/- 0.3 million of them.

5' RACE with UMI labels generated the TRB cDNA libraries. TCRdb processed the 5' RACE reads again and assigns one entry to each CDR3 protein, with no DNA. The specimen's table records 150,000 to 160,000 distinct CDR3 sequences. Researchers sorted 300,000 cells of each CD8+ T cell subset in triplicate. CD45RO-CCR7+CD27+CD95- was the phenotype of naive CD8+ T cells. The study, taken as a whole, reports: A higher hydrophobicity marked the TRB CDR3s of CXCR3-positive naive cells versus CXCR3-negative naive cells. It was found that naive subsets had comparable surface CD5, and TCR strength was inferred from TRB CDR3 properties.

The CDR3 loop spans 16 amino acids. Germline V CDR1 and CDR2: MNHEY, SVGEGT. The source is a human donor in good health. Some clones in this sample may be carry-over from other donors' samples. The chain joins TRBV6-2 or TRBV6-3 to TRBJ1-1; absent DNA, TCRdb's TRBD1 call cannot be checked. Material: naive CXCR3+ CD8+ T cells from blood. Subset of the sample: CD45RO-CCR7+CD27+CD95- naive CD8+ T cells expressing CXCR3 (TNR3+). The CDR3: CASSYSIFGTVTEAFF.